The 21 T cell receptor beta chains below all came from one sample that was sequenced in a study of cytomegalovirus exposure and HLA in healthy donors. PCR employed 60 Vbeta and 13 Jbeta primers. Libraries were prepared by immunoSEQ multiplex PCR; TCRdb keeps only in-frame clonotypes and omits some of them. The data show 200,000 or so clones, 81% seen once. The specimen sequenced was PBMCs. The origin of the receptors is a woman between 18 and 29 years old in good health and CMV-seropositive.

The V call is TRBV7-3, the J call TRBJ2-3; no clear D. The V and J ends lost 10 bases and 1 base respectively, with 15 bases between them. The CDR3 length is 14 residues. CDR1 is SGHTA and CDR2 is FQGTGA in the germline V gene. The chain's CDR3 is CATSPRPGTDTQYF. Here the CDR3 DNA reads TGTGCCACTTCCCCCCGCCCGGGCACAGATACGCAGTATTTT.

The J gene is TRBJ2-5, the V gene TRBV4-1, with D unclear. Germline CDR1 reads MGHRA; CDR2 reads YSYEKL. V lost 2 bases to trimming and J lost 2 bases, with 9 bases between them. The CDR3 spans 14 residues. The CDR3 nucleotides are TGCGCCAGCAGCCAACCAATAGAACAAGAGACCCAGTACTTC. As protein: CASSQPIEQETQYF.

The V and J genes are TRBV30 and TRBJ1-2; the D gene is possibly TRBD1 (5 bases). The ends were cut back, 3 bases at V and 4 bases at J, with 18 bases in the middle. Germline-derived CDR1 and CDR2 are GTSNPN and SVGIG (reference sequence). The CDR3 spans 15 residues. DNA of the CDR3: TGTGCCTGGAGGCAGGTTGGGACTACCCCCTATGGCTACACCTTC. Protein sequence: CAWRQVGTTPYGYTF.

V is TRBV6-5 and J is TRBJ1-5; 7 bases match TRBD1. J gave up 6 bases and V 6 bases, and 11 bases lay outside the gene matches. The CDR3 totals 15 residues. CDR1 is MNHEY, CDR2 SVGAGI, per germline. In nucleotides, the CDR3 is TGTGCCAGCAGCGACCCAGGGACAGTCTCTCAGCCCCAGCATTTT. Protein product: CASSDPGTVSQPQHF.

The chain recombines TRBV2 with TRBJ2-3; TRBD1 matches at 8 bases. Germline CDR1 SNHLY, CDR2 FYNNEI. The ends lost 2 bases at V and 2 bases at J; junction bases unmatched: 12. This CDR3 comprises 18 residues. In DNA, the CDR3 is TGTGCCAGCAGTGAAACCCCCGGGACAGGATCATTCACAGATACGCAGTATTTT. It yields the protein CASSETPGTGSFTDTQYF. Full variable domain (outside the CDR3, taken from reference TRBV2 and TRBJ2-3): EPEVTQTPSHQVTQMGQEVILRCVPISNHLYFYWYRQILGQKVEFLVSFYNNEISEKSEIFDDQFSVERPDGSNFTLKIRSTKLEDSAMYFCASSETPGTGSFTDTQYFGPGTRLTVL.

The chain recombines TRBV7-3 with TRBJ2-5; D not resolved. CDR1 SGHTA and CDR2 FQGTGA come from the germline V gene. Trimming took 1 base from V and 0 from J, leaving 12 bases between them. CDR3 length: 16 amino acids. The CDR3 loop reads CASSLNHAANQETQYF. The CDR3 nucleotides are TGTGCCAGCAGCTTAAATCACGCGGCCAACCAAGAGACCCAGTACTTC.

V gene TRBV19 combines with J gene TRBJ2-1, with 9 positions matching TRBD2. Germline V gene sequence: CDR1 LNHDA, CDR2 SQIVND (reference sequence). Losses at the gene ends were 5 bases for V and 7 bases for J; bases not matched to a gene: 15. The CDR3 loop spans 17 amino acids. The CDR3 DNA sequence: TGTGCCAGTAGTTCGGAATTCGGGACTAGCTACCCAAATGAGCAGTTCTTC. The encoded protein is CASSSEFGTSYPNEQFF.

The chain employs TRBV25-1 and TRBJ1-6; TRBD1 aligns across 10 bases. Germline V gives CDR1 MGHDK, CDR2 SYGVNS. This CDR3 comprises 18 residues. V shed 6 bases and J 10 bases; nucleotides not matched to a gene: 18. The CDR3 reads CASSPSPLGQGLKSPLHF. CDR3 sequence (DNA): TGTGCCAGCAGCCCATCCCCCCTGGGACAGGGGCTTAAGTCACCCCTCCACTTT.

This clone was observed a handful of times. The V call is TRBV7-8, the J call TRBJ1-2, with TRBD1 as a possible D gene (5 bases). V was cut by 1 base and J by 3 bases, with 9 bases left in between. In germline, CDR1 is SGHVS, CDR2 FQNEAQ. This CDR3 has 14 residues. As DNA, the CDR3 is TGTGCCAGCAGCTTAGGGGCCAGGGACTATGGCTACACCTTC. Its translation: CASSLGARDYGYTF.

The J gene is TRBJ1-5, the V gene TRBV7-9; D not certain. CDR3 length: 13 residues. The V and J ends lost 1 base and 5 bases respectively, with 6 bases between them. Germline V CDR1 and CDR2: SEHNR, FQNEAQ (reference sequence). The CDR3 reads CASSLGGHQPQHF. CDR3 in DNA: TGTGCCAGCAGCTTAGGAGGGCATCAGCCCCAGCATTTT. Full variable domain (rest looked up from reference TRBV7-9 and TRBJ1-5): DTGVSQNPRHKITKRGQNVTFRCDPISEHNRLYWYRQTLGQGPEFLTYFQNEAQLEKSRLLSDRFSAERPKGSFSTLEIQRTEQGDSAMYLCASSLGGHQPQHFGDGTRLSIL.

The chain recombines TRBV4-3 with TRBJ2-5; TRBD1 might be the D (5 bases). Trimming took off 0 bases at V and 5 bases at J, with 10 bases between the two ends. Germline V gene lookup returns CDR1 LGHNA and CDR2 YSLEER. The CDR3 is 14 residues long. CDR3 DNA: TGCGCCAGCAGCCAAGAAGGGGTTGGGGAGACCCAGTACTTC. This sequence encodes CASSQEGVGETQYF.

The genes are TRBV6-1 and TRBJ1-5; D possibly corresponds to TRBD1 (5 bases). The CDR3 totals 14 residues. Trimming left V 0 bases short and J 7 bases short, with 10 bases between. Germline lookup yields CDR1 MNHNS and CDR2 SASEGT. Here the CDR3 reads CASSEAGRGQPQHF. CDR3 bases: TGTGCCAGCAGTGAAGCGGGGCGAGGACAGCCCCAGCATTTT.

J is TRBJ1-2 and V is TRBV11-1; D is unresolved. This CDR3 has 13 residues. Germline V gene data show CDR1 as SGHAT and CDR2 as FQDESV (reference sequence). V was clipped by 3 bases and J by 0 bases, with 5 bases between them. CDR3 residues: CASSLLSNYGYTF. For the CDR3, the DNA is TGTGCCAGCAGCTTGTTATCTAACTATGGCTACACCTTC.

The gene calls are TRBV19 and TRBJ1-2; possible D gene TRBD1, 6 bases. V gave up 4 bases and J gave up 3 bases, with 12 bases separating them. Germline assignment: CDR1 LNHDA and CDR2 SQIVND (reference sequence). CDR3 length: 14 amino acids. CDR3 region: CASSKAGAHYGYTF. The CDR3 bases are TGTGCCAGTAGTAAGGCAGGGGCACACTATGGCTACACCTTC.

CDR3 loop: CSVLMGGLNYGYTF. The CDR3 nucleotides read TGCAGCGTTCTGATGGGGGGGCTAAACTATGGCTACACCTTC. This chain connects TRBV29-1 to TRBJ1-2; tentatively, D is TRBD1 (6 bases). The CDR3 length is 14 residues. Germline CDR1 reads SQVTM; CDR2 reads ANQGSEA. Deletions cut 5 bases from V and 2 bases from J, with 15 bases between.

This clone showed up just a few times. V is TRBV6-5 and J is TRBJ1-3, with D perhaps TRBD1 (5 bases). Germline V gene lookup returns CDR1 MNHEY and CDR2 SVGAGI. Between the trimmed V and J ends, which lost 0 bases and 2 bases, there was a span of 11 bases. The CDR3 is 16 amino acids. The CDR3 sequence: CASSYSGDSTGNTIYF. The CDR3 coding sequence is TGTGCCAGCAGTTACTCGGGGGACTCTACTGGAAACACCATATATTTT.

The chain uses TRBV9 and TRBJ1-4, with 9 bases lining up with TRBD1. The V segment lost 0 bases and the J segment 7 bases; nucleotides outside the gene matches: 4. The CDR3 has 15 amino acids. Germline V gives CDR1 SGDLS, CDR2 YYNGEE. CDR3 DNA sequence: TGTGCCAGCAGCGTAGCTACGGGACAGGGTGAAAAACTGTTTTTT. This sequence encodes CASSVATGQGEKLFF.

The genes are TRBV9 and TRBJ2-3; 10 nucleotides match TRBD2. CDR3 length: 15 residues. The germline V gene has CDR1 SGDLS and CDR2 YYNGEE. J was trimmed by 5 bases and V by 3 bases; bases with no gene match: 6. Here the CDR3 DNA reads TGTGCCAGCAGCGGATCCGGGACTAGCGTAGATACGCAGTATTTT. As protein: CASSGSGTSVDTQYF. The variable domain in full, completed from reference TRBV9 and TRBJ2-3, reads DSGVTQTPKHLITATGQRVTLRCSPRSGDLSVYWYQQSLDQGLQFLIQYYNGEERAKGNILERFSAQQFPDLHSELNLSSLELGDSALYFCASSGSGTSVDTQYFGPGTRLTVL.

The V and J genes are TRBV7-2 and TRBJ2-3; TRBD2 agrees at 10 bases. The length of the CDR3 is 15 residues. V lost 3 bases to trimming and J lost 2 bases; unmatched junction nucleotides: 2. The germline V gene encodes CDR1 SGHTA and CDR2 FQGNSA. The CDR3 region is CASSFGLAVTDTQYF. In DNA, the CDR3 is TGTGCCAGCAGCTTCGGACTAGCGGTCACAGATACGCAGTATTTT.

The V and J genes are TRBV5-4 and TRBJ1-6, with D possibly TRBD1 on 5 matching bases. The CDR3 is 15 residues long. In germline, CDR1 is SGHNT, CDR2 YYREEE (reference sequence). Trimming took off 0 bases at V and 4 bases at J, with 8 bases between the two ends. CDR3 in amino acids: CASSLGSGYNSPLHF. CDR3 coding DNA: TGTGCCAGCAGCTTGGGTTCAGGGTATAATTCACCCCTCCACTTT.

The chain combines TRBV9 with TRBJ2-2; tentatively, D is TRBD2 (7 bases). Germline assignment: CDR1 SGDLS and CDR2 YYNGEE. The CDR3 length is 16 residues. V was trimmed by 0 bases and J by 4 bases, leaving 13 bases between them. CDR3 region: CASSVGGGPGTGELFF. The CDR3, as DNA: TGTGCCAGCAGCGTAGGGGGGGGGCCGGGCACCGGGGAGCTGTTTTTT. Full variable domain (outside the CDR3, taken from reference TRBV9 and TRBJ2-2): DSGVTQTPKHLITATGQRVTLRCSPRSGDLSVYWYQQSLDQGLQFLIQYYNGEERAKGNILERFSAQQFPDLHSELNLSSLELGDSALYFCASSVGGGPGTGELFFGEGSRLTVL.